This TCR beta chain was sequenced in a study of cytomegalovirus exposure and HLA in healthy donors. TCRdb keeps only in-frame clones here, not all; method: immunoSEQ multiplex PCR. This table has tens of thousands of clones, approximately 95% appearing once. The germline CDR1 and CDR2 sequences are LNHDA and SQIVND (reference sequence). The V end was cut by 6 bases, the J end by 4 bases, with 16 bases between. The CDR3 is made up of 15 amino acids. The clonotype was recovered from a man between 18 and 35 years old in good health and CMV-seropositive. The chain is built from TRBV19 and TRBJ2-1; D is possibly TRBD1 (6 bases). Sequencing was performed on PBMCs. This CDR3 is CASSTGQDLYNEQFF. The CDR3 coding sequence is TGTGCCAGTAGCACGGGACAAGACCTATACAATGAGCAGTTCTTC.